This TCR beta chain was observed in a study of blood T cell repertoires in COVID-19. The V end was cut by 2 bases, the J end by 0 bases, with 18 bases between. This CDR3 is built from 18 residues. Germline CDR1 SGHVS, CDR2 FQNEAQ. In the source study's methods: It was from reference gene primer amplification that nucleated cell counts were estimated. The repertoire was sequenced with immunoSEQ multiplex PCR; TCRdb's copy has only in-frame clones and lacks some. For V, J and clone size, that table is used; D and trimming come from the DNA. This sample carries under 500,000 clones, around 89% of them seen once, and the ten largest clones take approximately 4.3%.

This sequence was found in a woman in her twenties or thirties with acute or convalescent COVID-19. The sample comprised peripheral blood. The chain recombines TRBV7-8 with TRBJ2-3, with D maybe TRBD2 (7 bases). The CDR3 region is CASSLRGRKGGSTDTQYF. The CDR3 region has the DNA TGTGCCAGCAGCTTACGGGGGCGCAAGGGAGGGAGCACAGATACGCAGTATTTT.